This entry features one T cell receptor (beta chain) sequence. Its antigen is currently unknown. This CDR3 contains 14 residues. This record belongs to a study of CXCR3-negative and CXCR3-positive naive CD8 T cells. Study conclusions and caveats: Naive subsets expressed similar surface CD5; TRB CDR3 features served to infer TCR strength. Naive cells positive for CXCR3 carried more hydrophobic TRB CDR3s than CXCR3-negative ones. Similarly elevated diversity marked both naive subsets, with memory CD8+ cells showing far lower diversity.

TRB cDNA libraries were made by UMI-labeled 5' RACE. Each CDR3 protein gets one entry in TCRdb, which reprocessed the 5' RACE reads and gives no DNA. Recorded for this sample: 120,000 or so distinct CDR3 sequences. J is TRBJ1-1 and V is TRBV12-3 or TRBV12-4; TCRdb proposes TRBD1, but this gene call is untestable without DNA. The TCR sequence derives from a human donor in good health. Some clones in this sample may be carry-over from other donors' samples. Material for sequencing was naive CXCR3+ CD8+ T cells from blood. Sample subset: CD45RO-CCR7+CD27+CD95- naive CD8+ T cells expressing CXCR3 (TNR3+). The CDR3 region is CASSSPGGNTEAFF.